This is a list of T cell receptor beta chains from one sample in a study of T cells after yellow fever vaccination. MiXCR, applied by TCRdb to the 5' RACE reads, yields one record per CDR3 protein. Seen here are roughly 96,000 distinct CDR3 sequences, roughly 10% observed once, and the top ten hold around 16%. The sequencing here drew on CD8+ T cells not binding an NS4B(214-222) dextramer, sorted from PBMCs, taken less than 16 days after the first yellow fever vaccination. Receptor source: a man aged 18 to 30 who received the YFV17D yellow fever vaccine. CDR3s include the opening cysteine and the closing phenylalanine or tryptophan. D genes are given only for firm matches. Expanded clones are given a class, and other clones once, few, many or no size at all.

TRBD2 TRBJ2-1 TRBV20-1 - TGCAGTGCGAGGGGACTAGCGGGGGGGGTTTACTCCTACAATGAGCAGTTCTTC CSARGLAGGVYSYNEQFF
- TRBJ2-2 TRBV11-2 many TGTGCCAGCAGCCTAAGATCAGCGGGGAACACCGGGGAGCTGTTTTTT CASSLRSAGNTGELFF
- TRBJ2-1 TRBV5-1 - TGCGCCAGCAGCTTGTGGGTTGGAAAGGACGGGAGCTCCTACAATGAGCAGTTCTTC CASSLWVGKDGSSYNEQFF
- TRBJ2-1 TRBV20-1 - TGCAGTGCTAGAGACCCCCCAGCGGGCATGGCTTACAATGAGCAGTTCTTC CSARDPPAGMAYNEQFF
- TRBJ2-3 TRBV20-1 - TGCAGTGCTAGAGCGTTGGCCCTTTCAAAGGACACGACCCGCGGAGATACGCAGTATTTT CSARALALSKDTTRGDTQYF
TRBD2 TRBJ2-5 TRBV12-3/TRBV12-4 many TGTGCCAGCAGTCCGGGACTAGCGGGGGTACAGTACTTC CASSPGLAGVQYF
TRBD1 TRBJ1-6 TRBV19 - TGTGCCAGTAGTATTGAGGGGGCACGGGGATCACCCCTCCACTTT CASSIEGARGSPLHF
- TRBJ1-1 TRBV6-5 few TGTGCCAGCAGTTACATGGAACTCTCTAACACTGAAGCTTTCTTT CASSYMELSNTEAFF
TRBD1 TRBJ2-1 TRBV5-5 - TGTGCCAGCAGCTTGGGACAGGGGGGTTATGAGCAGTTCTTC CASSLGQGGYEQFF
TRBD2 TRBJ2-2 TRBV20-1 - TGCAGTGCTCCCGACTATCTAGCGGGGGGTGGTACCGGGGAGCTGTTTTTT CSAPDYLAGGGTGELFF
- TRBJ2-7 TRBV5-1 - TGCGCCAGCAGCTTGGGGGTCCTAACGGCCTACGAGCAGTACTTC CASSLGVLTAYEQYF
- TRBJ1-5 TRBV10-3 few TGTGCCATCAGTGAGAGGATTGATCAGCCCCAGCATTTT CAISERIDQPQHF
- TRBJ1-1 TRBV4-2 many TGTGCCAGCATTGATCCAGGCTCTACTGAAGCTTTCTTT CASIDPGSTEAFF
- TRBJ1-1 TRBV12-3/TRBV12-4 - TGTGCCAGCAGCCGTGGACCAACCACTGAAGCTTTCTTT CASSRGPTTEAFF
- TRBJ1-6 TRBV4-3 - TGCGCCAGCAGCCAAGATCAGGATTCACCCCTCCACTTT CASSQDQDSPLHF
TRBD2 TRBJ2-1 TRBV20-1 - TGCAGTGCTAGAGAGGCGGGAGGGACTCGCAATGAGCAGTTCTTC CSAREAGGTRNEQFF
TRBD2 TRBJ2-5 TRBV4-3 few TGCGCCAGCAGCCAAGAGTTCGCGGGGGGGCCAGAGACCCAGTACTTC CASSQEFAGGPETQYF
- TRBJ1-1 TRBV7-3 - TGTGCCAGCAGCTTATCGTTGGCAGGGCCCTACACTGAAGCTTTCTTT CASSLSLAGPYTEAFF
- TRBJ2-1 TRBV20-1 - TGCAGTGCTAGAGATGGTTTAGCGTCGCGTGGGAGTGAGCAGTTCTTC CSARDGLASRGSEQFF
- TRBJ1-6 TRBV4-1 - TGCGCCAGCAGTCCTGACCGAAATTCACCCCTCCACTTT CASSPDRNSPLHF
- TRBJ2-1 TRBV29-1 - TGCAGCGTTTTTCGACAGTGGAATGAGCAGTTCTTC CSVFRQWNEQFF
- TRBJ1-3 TRBV4-1 few TGCGCCAGCAGCCAAGCAGCCGTCTCTGGAAACACCATATATTTT CASSQAAVSGNTIYF
- TRBJ2-3 TRBV6-1 - TGTGCCAGCAGTGAACTCGACAGGCCAGATACGCAGTATTTT CASSELDRPDTQYF
- TRBJ1-2 TRBV29-1 many TGCAGCGTCGAACTAACAGGGACCTCCTATGGCTACACCTTC CSVELTGTSYGYTF
- TRBJ1-2 TRBV5-4 - TGTGCCAGCAGCTTTAAGGGAGGACCCGGCTACACCTTC CASSFKGGPGYTF
- TRBJ1-2 TRBV25-1 few TGTGCCAGCAGTGGTCCAGGGGATGAATTCAACTATGGCTACACCTTC CASSGPGDEFNYGYTF
- TRBJ2-5 TRBV7-9 many TGTGCCAGCAGCTTCCGGGGTTACCAAGAGACCCAGTACTTC CASSFRGYQETQYF
- TRBJ1-4 TRBV19 few TGTGCCAGTAGATCGGATAATGAAAAACTGTTTTTT CASRSDNEKLFF
TRBD2 TRBJ2-7 TRBV9 - TGTGCCAGCAGCGCCGCGGGGGGGGTTAACTACGAGCAGTACTTC CASSAAGGVNYEQYF
TRBD1 TRBJ2-1 TRBV20-1 - TGCAGTGCCAGGCCCCTGTCCGGGACAGGGTTCAATGAGCAGTTCTTC CSARPLSGTGFNEQFF
- TRBJ1-2 TRBV27 many TGTGCCAGCAGTCCCCTCCCGATCAACTATGGCTACACCTTC CASSPLPINYGYTF
TRBD1 TRBJ2-1 TRBV15 few TGTGCCACCAGCAGCTCCGGGACAGGGAACAATGAGCAGTTCTTC CATSSSGTGNNEQFF
TRBD1 TRBJ2-2 TRBV11-2 few TGTGCCAGCAGCTCCATCGAGGACAGGGGATTTTTTACGGACACCGGGGAGCTGTTTTTT CASSSIEDRGFFTDTGELFF
- TRBJ2-5 TRBV27 few TGTGCCAGCAGTTTAGGGACCAGGGGTTCGGAGACCCAGTACTTC CASSLGTRGSETQYF
TRBD2 TRBJ2-1 TRBV5-5 - TGTGCCAGCAGCTGGAATATAGCGGGGAGTAATGAGCAGTTCTTC CASSWNIAGSNEQFF
TRBD1 TRBJ2-3 TRBV7-9 - TGTGCCAGCAGCTCCTTCGGGACAGGGCCAGATACGCAGTATTTT CASSSFGTGPDTQYF
TRBD1 TRBJ2-2 TRBV4-3 - TGCGCCAGCAGCCAAGGGGATTTGGGACAGGGCCCCACCGGGGAGCTGTTTTTT CASSQGDLGQGPTGELFF
TRBD1 TRBJ2-1 TRBV5-5 few TGTGCCAGCACCGCCCGGGACAGGGGCCCTTACAATGAGCAGTTCTTC CASTARDRGPYNEQFF
TRBD2 TRBJ2-2 TRBV7-9 - TGTGCCAGCACCACTAGCGGGGTTACCGGGGAGCTGTTTTTT CASTTSGVTGELFF
- TRBJ2-1 TRBV30 many TGTGCCTGGAGTGGAGACTTCAATGAGCAGTTCTTC CAWSGDFNEQFF
TRBD2 TRBJ2-3 TRBV11-2 - TGTGCCAGCAGCTGGGGAACTAGCGGTTACACAGATACGCAGTATTTT CASSWGTSGYTDTQYF
TRBD1 TRBJ1-2 TRBV18 - TGTGCCAGGTCACTTCTCGGACAGGAATACCACTATGGCTACACCTTC CARSLLGQEYHYGYTF
- TRBJ2-7 TRBV18 - TGTGCCAGCTCACCACTTACTAGTTTCTCCTACGAGCAGTACTTC CASSPLTSFSYEQYF
- TRBJ2-7 TRBV7-9 few TGTGCCAGCAGCTCATCACGGCAGTTGTACGACGAGCAGTACTTC CASSSSRQLYDEQYF
TRBD2 TRBJ2-2 TRBV27 - TGTGCCAGCAGTTTATCGGCGGGGGTCGGCACCGGGGAGCTGTTTTTT CASSLSAGVGTGELFF
- TRBJ2-3 TRBV27 few TGTGCCAGCAGTTTTGCCGGCAAGGGTACGCAGTATTTT CASSFAGKGTQYF
- TRBJ1-4 TRBV19 few TGTGCCAGTAGTATACTGAGAACCGGCCGGGGTGAAAAACTGTTTTTT CASSILRTGRGEKLFF
TRBD2 TRBJ2-3 TRBV6-1 few TGTGCCAGCAGCCGACTAAGCGGGGGCACAGATACGCAGTATTTT CASSRLSGGTDTQYF
TRBD2 TRBJ2-1 TRBV20-1 - TGCAGTGCTAGACCGACTAGCGGGGATTTCAATGAGCAGTTCTTC CSARPTSGDFNEQFF
- TRBJ1-6 TRBV7-2 few TGTGCCAGCAGCTTAGGTCCAGGAAATAATTCACCCCTCCACTTT CASSLGPGNNSPLHF
- TRBJ2-1 TRBV7-6 many TGTGCCAGCAGCCCACTAGTCCCCGAGCAGTTCTTC CASSPLVPEQFF
- TRBJ2-2 TRBV7-8 - TGTGCCAGCAGCCGGTCAAGGGCCGCTCCGAACACCGGGGAGCTGTTTTTT CASSRSRAAPNTGELFF
TRBD1 TRBJ2-2 TRBV6-2/TRBV6-3 - TGTGCCAGCAGTTTTATCCGGACAGGACTCACCGGGGAGCTGTTTTTT CASSFIRTGLTGELFF
- TRBJ1-1 TRBV12-3/TRBV12-4 few TGTGCCAGCACCCCGAGGGGGGGAAAGGCTTTCTTT CASTPRGGKAFF
- TRBJ2-3 TRBV5-1 - TGCGCCAGCAGCCCTGGAGAGGGCCCAGATACGCAGTATTTT CASSPGEGPDTQYF